Listed here is a single TCR beta chain. This record comes from a study of blood T cell repertoires in COVID-19. Only in-frame clones appear in the TCRdb table, and some are missing; sequencing was by immunoSEQ multiplex PCR. The sample has roughly 170,000 clones; about 78% are singletons. This CDR3 has 15 residues. V dropped 0 bases and J dropped 3; count of bases not matched to a gene: 0. The germline V gene has CDR1 SGHAT and CDR2 FQDESV (reference sequence). V and J are TRBV11-1 and TRBJ2-1, with 9 positions matching TRBD1. The TCR originated in a woman aged 50 to 60 who had recovered from COVID-19. Sequenced sample: PBMCs or T cells enriched from blood (not recorded which). The CDR3 DNA follows: TGTGCCAGCAGCTTAGCGGGACAGGGCTACAATGAGCAGTTCTTC. Translated: CASSLAGQGYNEQFF.